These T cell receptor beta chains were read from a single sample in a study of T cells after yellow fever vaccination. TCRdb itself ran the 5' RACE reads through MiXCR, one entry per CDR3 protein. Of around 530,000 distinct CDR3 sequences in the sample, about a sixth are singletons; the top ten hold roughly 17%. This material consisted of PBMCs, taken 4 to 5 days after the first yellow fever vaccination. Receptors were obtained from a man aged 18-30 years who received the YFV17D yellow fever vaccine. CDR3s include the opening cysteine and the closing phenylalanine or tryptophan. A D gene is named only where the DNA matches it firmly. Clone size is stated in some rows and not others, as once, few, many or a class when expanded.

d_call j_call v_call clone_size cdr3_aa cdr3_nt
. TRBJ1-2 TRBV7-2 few CASSVRDGRGYTF TGTGCCAGCAGCGTCCGGGACGGCAGAGGCTACACCTTC
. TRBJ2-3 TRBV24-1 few CATSDSLGETDTQYF TGTGCCACCAGTGACTCCCTCGGGGAGACAGATACGCAGTATTTT
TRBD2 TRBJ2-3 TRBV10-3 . CAISGAGLVPQYF TGTGCCATCAGTGGTGCCGGACTAGTTCCGCAGTATTTT
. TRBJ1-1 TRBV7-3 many CASSPTGRGTEAFF TGTGCCAGCAGCCCCACAGGGAGGGGGACTGAAGCTTTCTTT
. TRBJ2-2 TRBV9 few CASSVVKASVTGELFF TGTGCCAGCAGCGTAGTGAAGGCCAGCGTGACCGGGGAGCTGTTTTTT
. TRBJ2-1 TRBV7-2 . CASSLALDVSEQFF TGTGCCAGCAGCTTAGCGCTTGACGTCAGTGAGCAGTTCTTC
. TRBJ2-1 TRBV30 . CAWSVEGNEQFF TGTGCCTGGAGTGTAGAGGGAAATGAGCAGTTCTTC
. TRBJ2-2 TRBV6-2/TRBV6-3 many CASSYPLRAANTGELFF TGTGCCAGCAGTTACCCACTTCGGGCCGCGAACACCGGGGAGCTGTTTTTT
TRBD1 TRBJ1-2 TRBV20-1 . CSAKQGTVYGYTF TGCAGTGCTAAACAGGGGACCGTCTATGGCTACACCTTC
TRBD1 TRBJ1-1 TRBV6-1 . CASTDRARTEAFF TGTGCCAGCACCGACAGGGCTCGCACTGAAGCTTTCTTT
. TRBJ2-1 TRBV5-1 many CASSLVIGISYNEQFF TGCGCCAGCAGCTTGGTTATAGGGATATCCTACAATGAGCAGTTCTTC
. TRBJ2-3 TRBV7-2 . CASSFRPAKTTDTQYF TGTGCCAGCAGCTTCCGTCCGGCCAAGACCACAGATACGCAGTATTTT
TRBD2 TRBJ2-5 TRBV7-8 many CASSLGSSGGAGETQYF TGTGCCAGCAGCTTAGGTTCTAGCGGGGGGGCCGGGGAGACCCAGTACTTC
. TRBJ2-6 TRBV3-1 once CASSQRDFGTANVLTF TGTGCCAGCAGCCAGCGGGACTTTGGGACGGCCAACGTCCTGACTTTC
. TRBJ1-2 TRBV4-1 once CASSQEEGYYGYTF TGCGCCAGCAGCCAAGAGGAGGGATACTATGGCTACACCTTC
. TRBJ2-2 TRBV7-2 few CASSSYSELFF TGTGCCAGCAGCTCGTACTCCGAGCTGTTTTTT
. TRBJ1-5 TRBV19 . CASRATHYSNQPQHF TGTGCCAGTAGGGCGACCCATTATAGCAATCAGCCCCAGCATTTT
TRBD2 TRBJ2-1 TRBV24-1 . CATKGSGAYNEQFF TGTGCCACCAAGGGTAGCGGGGCCTACAATGAGCAGTTCTTC
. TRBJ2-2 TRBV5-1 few CASSPWTTTGELFF TGCGCCAGCAGCCCATGGACTACCACCGGGGAGCTGTTTTTT
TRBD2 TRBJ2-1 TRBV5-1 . CASSSTSGGAHEQFF TGCGCCAGCAGCTCGACTAGCGGGGGGGCACATGAGCAGTTCTTC
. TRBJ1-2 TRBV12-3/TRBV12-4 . CASSLNLFVSNYGYTF TGTGCCAGCAGCTTGAACCTTTTCGTATCTAACTATGGCTACACCTTC
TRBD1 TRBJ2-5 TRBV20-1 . CSARDEWGQASGVRTQYF TGCAGTGCTAGAGATGAATGGGGACAGGCCTCTGGAGTGCGGACCCAGTACTTC
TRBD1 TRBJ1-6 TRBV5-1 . CASSVGQLTYNSPLHF TGCGCCAGCAGCGTGGGACAGCTTACTTATAATTCACCCCTCCACTTT
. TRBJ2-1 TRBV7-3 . CASSSLSQSSYNEQFF TGTGCCAGCAGCTCCCTATCCCAAAGCTCCTACAATGAGCAGTTCTTC
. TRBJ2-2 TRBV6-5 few CASSYSMVLVNTGELFF TGTGCCAGCAGTTACTCGATGGTACTAGTTAACACCGGGGAGCTGTTTTTT
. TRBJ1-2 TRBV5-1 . CASSLGAEFYGYTF TGCGCCAGCAGCTTGGGAGCAGAGTTCTATGGCTACACCTTC
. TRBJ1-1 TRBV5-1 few CASSFGFLRRTEAFF TGCGCCAGCAGCTTCGGTTTTCTGCGTAGGACTGAAGCTTTCTTT
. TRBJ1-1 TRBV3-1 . CASSQRDRPVSTEAFF TGTGCCAGCAGCCAAAGAGACAGGCCGGTTAGCACTGAAGCTTTCTTT
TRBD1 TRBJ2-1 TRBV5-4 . CASVGTGEGNEQFF TGTGCCAGCGTCGGGACAGGGGAAGGCAATGAGCAGTTCTTC
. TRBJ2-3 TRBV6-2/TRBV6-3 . CASSYGSGALTDTQYF TGTGCCAGCAGTTACGGGTCGGGGGCCTTGACAGATACGCAGTATTTT
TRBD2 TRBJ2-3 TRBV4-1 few CASSLTSGVGTDTQYF TGCGCCAGCAGCCTGACTAGCGGGGTGGGCACAGATACGCAGTATTTT
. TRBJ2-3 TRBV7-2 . CASSFGTGAGTDTQYF TGTGCCAGCAGCTTCGGGACTGGGGCCGGAACAGATACGCAGTATTTT
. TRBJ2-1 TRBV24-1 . CATSDPLTAPSYNEQFF TGTGCCACCAGTGATCCCCTTACGGCACCATCCTACAATGAGCAGTTCTTC
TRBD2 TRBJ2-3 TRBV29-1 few CSVQRGAHPSTDTQYF TGCAGCGTTCAGCGGGGGGCCCACCCTAGCACAGATACGCAGTATTTT
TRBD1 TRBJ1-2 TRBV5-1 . CASSADRNVFYGYTF TGCGCCAGCAGCGCGGACAGGAACGTATTCTATGGCTACACCTTC
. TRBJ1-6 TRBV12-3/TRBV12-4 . CASNRGYNSPLHF TGTGCCAGCAACCGGGGGTATAATTCACCCCTCCACTTT
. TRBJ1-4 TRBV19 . CASSRPNEKLFF TGTGCCAGTAGTCGCCCTAATGAAAAACTGTTTTTT
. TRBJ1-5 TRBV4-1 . CASSENPATQPQHF TGCGCCAGCAGCGAGAACCCCGCTACTCAGCCCCAGCATTTT
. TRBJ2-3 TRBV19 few CASRRGQGTDTQYF TGTGCCAGTAGGCGGGGCCAGGGCACAGATACGCAGTATTTT
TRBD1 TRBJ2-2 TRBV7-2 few CASSKGTGGTGELFF TGTGCCAGCAGCAAAGGGACAGGGGGGACCGGGGAGCTGTTTTTT
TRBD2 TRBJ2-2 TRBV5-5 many CASSPGTSETGELFF TGTGCCAGCAGCCCGGGGACTAGCGAGACCGGGGAGCTGTTTTTT
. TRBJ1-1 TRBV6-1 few CASSAYAEAFF TGTGCCAGCAGTGCTTACGCTGAAGCTTTCTTT
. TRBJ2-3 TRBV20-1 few CSARGSSSSTDTQYF TGCAGTGCTAGAGGGTCTTCTTCTAGCACAGATACGCAGTATTTT
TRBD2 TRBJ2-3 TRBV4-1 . CASSQVPAGGVDTQYF TGCGCCAGCAGCCAAGTTCCAGCGGGGGGTGTAGATACGCAGTATTTT
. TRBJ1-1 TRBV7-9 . CASSTPWGAGVTEAFF TGTGCCAGCAGCACTCCGTGGGGCGCTGGGGTCACTGAAGCTTTCTTT
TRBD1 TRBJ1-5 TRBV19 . CASTGLRDRANSNQPQHF TGTGCCAGTACCGGACTAAGGGACAGGGCGAATAGCAATCAGCCCCAGCATTTT
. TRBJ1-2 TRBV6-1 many CASRSSVSYGYTF TGTGCCAGCAGGTCAAGCGTTTCCTATGGCTACACCTTC
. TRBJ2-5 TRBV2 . CASWLAGETQYF TGTGCCAGCTGGCTAGCCGGGGAGACCCAGTACTTC
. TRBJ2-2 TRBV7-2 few CASGPSTGELFF TGTGCCAGCGGCCCCTCCACCGGGGAGCTGTTTTTT
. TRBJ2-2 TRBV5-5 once CASSLAGGAPAGELFF TGTGCCAGCAGCTTGGCAGGAGGGGCCCCCGCCGGGGAGCTGTTTTTT